This T cell receptor (beta chain) was profiled in a study of regulatory T cells in long-lasting Graves disease. Findings of the study overall: Persistent Graves' patients showed less TCR diversity than newly diagnosed patients showed.

Regarding time point: persistent/refractory GD, antithyroid drugs over 5 years with positive TRAb. The TCR library was made from RNA that had been extracted from PBMCs in TRIzol. The CDR3 spans 16 residues. Germline CDR1 SGHAT, CDR2 FQNNGV. Trimming removed 5 bases from V and 6 bases from J; junction bases left unmatched: 10. This clonotype was seen a handful of times. Its matching antigen is unknown. Library construction for TCR beta used iRepertoire HTBI primers and Arm-PCR of CDR3 regions. TCRdb re-derived calls from the multiplex PCR reads in MiXCR, one entry per CDR3 protein. The top ten hold about two fifths of the sample, which has over 650,000 distinct CDR3 sequences, around 30% seen once.

The origin of this receptor is a female donor with Graves disease. This sequence joins TRBV11-2 and TRBJ2-2; 9 nucleotides line up with TRBD1. The starting material was peripheral blood mononuclear cells (PBMCs), obtained when the disease was refractory, from a patient treated with antithyroid drugs. CDR3 nucleotide sequence: TGTGCCAGCAGCCCGAGGGACAGGGAGGGGGCCGGGGAGCTGTTTTTT. Protein: CASSPRDREGAGELFF.